This T cell receptor (beta chain) was recorded in a study of blood T cell repertoires in COVID-19. Study-level background: Spain, Italy and the United States supplied samples that represented acute and convalescent COVID-19. PBMCs, B-cell-depleted T cells, or T cells provided the cDNA or gDNA that made up the material.

The CDR3 is 15 amino acids. Germline V lookup: CDR1 KGHSH, CDR2 LQKENI. V was cut by 3 bases and J by 11 bases, with 22 bases left in between. Methods used by the authors: Amplification with reference gene primers provided the estimates of nucleated cell counts. Some clones are missing from TCRdb's copy, which holds only in-frame ones; the method was immunoSEQ multiplex PCR. V, J and clone size derive from that table, while D and trimming were established from the DNA sequence. The table includes approximately 12,000 clones, about 85% detected once. Sequencing was carried out using peripheral blood. The rearrangement links TRBV18 to TRBJ1-1, with D possibly being TRBD1 (6 bases). The sequence was collected from a human donor in a cohort sampled during active COVID-19. The DNA for the CDR3 is TGTGCCAGCTCACCTACCGGGACACGGGGAGAGAGGGCTTTCTTT. Protein: CASSPTGTRGERAFF.